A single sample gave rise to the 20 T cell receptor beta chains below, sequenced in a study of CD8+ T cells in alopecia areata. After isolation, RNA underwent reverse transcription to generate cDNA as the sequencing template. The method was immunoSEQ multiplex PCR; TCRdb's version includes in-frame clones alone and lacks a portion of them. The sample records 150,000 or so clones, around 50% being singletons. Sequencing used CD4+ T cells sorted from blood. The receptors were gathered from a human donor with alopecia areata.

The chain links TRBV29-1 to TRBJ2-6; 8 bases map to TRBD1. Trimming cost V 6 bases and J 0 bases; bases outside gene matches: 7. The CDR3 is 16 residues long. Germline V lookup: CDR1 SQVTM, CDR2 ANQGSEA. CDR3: CSVTGTGGSGANVLTF. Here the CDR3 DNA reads TGCAGCGTCACCGGGACAGGAGGCTCTGGGGCCAACGTCCTGACTTTC.

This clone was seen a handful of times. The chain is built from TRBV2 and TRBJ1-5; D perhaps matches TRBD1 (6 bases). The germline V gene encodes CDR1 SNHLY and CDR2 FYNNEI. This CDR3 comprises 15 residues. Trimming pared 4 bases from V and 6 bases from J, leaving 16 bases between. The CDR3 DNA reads TGTGCCAGCAGTGTGGGGGGGGCGCATAGTCAGCCCCAGCATTTT. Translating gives CASSVGGAHSQPQHF.

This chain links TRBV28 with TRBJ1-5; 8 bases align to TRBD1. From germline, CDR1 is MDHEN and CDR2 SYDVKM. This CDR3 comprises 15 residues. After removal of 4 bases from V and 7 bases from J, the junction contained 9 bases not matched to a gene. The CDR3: CASSSPTGGGQPQHF. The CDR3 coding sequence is TGTGCCAGCAGTTCGCCTACAGGGGGAGGCCAGCCCCAGCATTTT.

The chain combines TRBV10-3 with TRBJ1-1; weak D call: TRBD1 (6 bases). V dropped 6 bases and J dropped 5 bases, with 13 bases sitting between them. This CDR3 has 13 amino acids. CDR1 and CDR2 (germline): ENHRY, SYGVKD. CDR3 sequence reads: CAIRVGGQTEAFF. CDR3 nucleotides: TGTGCCATCAGGGTGGGGGGGCAGACTGAAGCTTTCTTT.

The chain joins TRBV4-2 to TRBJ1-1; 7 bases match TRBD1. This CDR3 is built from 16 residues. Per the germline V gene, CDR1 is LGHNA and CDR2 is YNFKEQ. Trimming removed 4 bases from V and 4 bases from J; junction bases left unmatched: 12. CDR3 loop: CASSPRTGSEGTEAFF. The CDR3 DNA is TGTGCCAGCAGCCCCCGGACAGGCTCGGAAGGCACTGAAGCTTTCTTT.

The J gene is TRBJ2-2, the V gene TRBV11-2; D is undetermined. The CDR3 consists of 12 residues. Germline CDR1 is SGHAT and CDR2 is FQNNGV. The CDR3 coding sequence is TGTGCTATCCCGGGGAACACCGGGGAGCTGTTTTTT. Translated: CAIPGNTGELFF.

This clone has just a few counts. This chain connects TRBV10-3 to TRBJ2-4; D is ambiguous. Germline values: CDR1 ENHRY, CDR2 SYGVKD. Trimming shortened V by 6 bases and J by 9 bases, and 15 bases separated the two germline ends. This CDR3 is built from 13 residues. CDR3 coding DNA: TGTGCCATCAGCGCGGAGTGGGATGTCATTCAGTACTTC. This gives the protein CAISAEWDVIQYF.

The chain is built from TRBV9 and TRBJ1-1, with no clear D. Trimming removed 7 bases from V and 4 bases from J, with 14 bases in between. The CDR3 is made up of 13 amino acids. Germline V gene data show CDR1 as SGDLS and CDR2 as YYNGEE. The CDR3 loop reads CASGTKLGTEAFF. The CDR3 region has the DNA TGTGCCAGCGGTACAAAGCTCGGCACTGAAGCTTTCTTT. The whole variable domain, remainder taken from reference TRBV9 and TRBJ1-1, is DSGVTQTPKHLITATGQRVTLRCSPRSGDLSVYWYQQSLDQGLQFLIQYYNGEERAKGNILERFSAQQFPDLHSELNLSSLELGDSALYFCASGTKLGTEAFFGQGTRLTVV.

DNA of the CDR3: TGTGCCAGCAGCAAGGACAGGGGAGAGACCCAGTACTTC. It translates to CASSKDRGETQYF. The chain employs TRBV5-6 and TRBJ2-5; 9 positions agree with TRBD1. The J segment lost 4 bases and the V segment lost 4 bases, leaving 2 bases of the junction unmatched. The CDR3 length is 13 residues. Germline lookup yields CDR1 SGHDT and CDR2 YYEEEE.

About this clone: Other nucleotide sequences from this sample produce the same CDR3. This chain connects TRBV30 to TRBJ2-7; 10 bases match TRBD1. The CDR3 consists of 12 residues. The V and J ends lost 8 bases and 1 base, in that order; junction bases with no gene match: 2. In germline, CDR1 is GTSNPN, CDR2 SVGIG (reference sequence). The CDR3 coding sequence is TGTGCCGGGGACAGGGGTTCCTACGAGCAGTACTTC. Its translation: CAGDRGSYEQYF.

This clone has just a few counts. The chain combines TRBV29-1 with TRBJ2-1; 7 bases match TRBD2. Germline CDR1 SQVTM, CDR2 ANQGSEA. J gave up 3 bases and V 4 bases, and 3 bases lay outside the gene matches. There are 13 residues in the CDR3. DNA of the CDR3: TGCAGCGTTGTTAGCGGGTACTACAATGAGCAGTTCTTC. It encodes CSVVSGYYNEQFF.

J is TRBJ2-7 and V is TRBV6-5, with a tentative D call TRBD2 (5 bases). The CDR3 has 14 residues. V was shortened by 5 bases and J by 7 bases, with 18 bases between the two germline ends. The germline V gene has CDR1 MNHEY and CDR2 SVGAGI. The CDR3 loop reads CASSRDPVISEQYF. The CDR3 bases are TGTGCCAGCAGTCGGGATCCAGTGATTTCTGAGCAGTACTTC.

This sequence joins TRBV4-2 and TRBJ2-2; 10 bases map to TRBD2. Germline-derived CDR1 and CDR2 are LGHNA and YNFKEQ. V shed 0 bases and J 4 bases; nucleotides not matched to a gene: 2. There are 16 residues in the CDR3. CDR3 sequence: CASSQEGLATTGELFF. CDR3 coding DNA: TGTGCCAGCAGCCAAGAGGGACTAGCGACCACCGGGGAGCTGTTTTTT.

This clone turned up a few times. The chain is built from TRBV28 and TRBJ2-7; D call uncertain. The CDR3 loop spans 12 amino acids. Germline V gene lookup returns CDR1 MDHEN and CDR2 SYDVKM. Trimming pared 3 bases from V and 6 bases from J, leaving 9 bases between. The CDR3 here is CASSFPGFEQYF. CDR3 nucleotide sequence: TGTGCCAGCAGTTTTCCAGGATTCGAGCAGTACTTC.

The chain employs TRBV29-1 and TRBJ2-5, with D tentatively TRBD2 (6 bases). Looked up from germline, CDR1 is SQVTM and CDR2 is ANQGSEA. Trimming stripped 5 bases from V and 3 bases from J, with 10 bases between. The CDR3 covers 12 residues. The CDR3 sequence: CSVIRLEETQYF. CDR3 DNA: TGCAGCGTTATCAGACTAGAAGAGACCCAGTACTTC. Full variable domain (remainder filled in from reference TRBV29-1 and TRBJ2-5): SAVISQKPSRDICQRGTSLTIQCQVDSQVTMMFWYRQQPGQSLTLIATANQGSEATYESGFVIDKFPISRPNLTFSTLTVSNMSPEDSSIYLCSVIRLEETQYFGPGTRLLVL.

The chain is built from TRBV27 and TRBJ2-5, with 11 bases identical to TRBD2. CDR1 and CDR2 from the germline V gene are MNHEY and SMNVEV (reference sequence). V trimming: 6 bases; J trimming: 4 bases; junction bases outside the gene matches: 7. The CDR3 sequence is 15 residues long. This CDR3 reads CASSQLAGVPETQYF. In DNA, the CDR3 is TGTGCCAGCAGCCAACTAGCGGGAGTGCCAGAGACCCAGTACTTC.

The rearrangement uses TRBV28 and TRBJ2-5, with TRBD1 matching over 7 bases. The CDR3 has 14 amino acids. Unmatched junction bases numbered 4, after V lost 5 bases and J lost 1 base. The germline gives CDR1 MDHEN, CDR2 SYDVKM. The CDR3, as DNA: TGTGCCAGCAGTGAGGGACAGATCCAAGAGACCCAGTACTTC. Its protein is CASSEGQIQETQYF.

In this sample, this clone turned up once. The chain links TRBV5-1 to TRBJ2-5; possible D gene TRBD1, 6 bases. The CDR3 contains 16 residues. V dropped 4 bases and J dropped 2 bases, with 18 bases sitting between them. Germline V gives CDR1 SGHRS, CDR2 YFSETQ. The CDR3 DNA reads TGCGCCAGCAGCCCACGGGACACAATTCTTCAAGAGACCCAGTACTTC. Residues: CASSPRDTILQETQYF.

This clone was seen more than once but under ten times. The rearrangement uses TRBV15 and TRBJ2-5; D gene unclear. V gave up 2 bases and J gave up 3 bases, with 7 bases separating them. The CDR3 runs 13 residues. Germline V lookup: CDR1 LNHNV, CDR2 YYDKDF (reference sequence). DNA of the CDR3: TGTGCCACCAGCAGACAGTTAGAAGAGACCCAGTACTTC. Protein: CATSRQLEETQYF.

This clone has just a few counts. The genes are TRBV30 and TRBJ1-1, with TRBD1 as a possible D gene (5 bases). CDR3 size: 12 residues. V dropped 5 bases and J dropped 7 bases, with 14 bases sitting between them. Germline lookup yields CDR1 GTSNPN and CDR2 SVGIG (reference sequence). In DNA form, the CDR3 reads TGTGCCTGGGGGGGTGAGGACCTTGAAGCTTTCTTT. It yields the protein CAWGGEDLEAFF.